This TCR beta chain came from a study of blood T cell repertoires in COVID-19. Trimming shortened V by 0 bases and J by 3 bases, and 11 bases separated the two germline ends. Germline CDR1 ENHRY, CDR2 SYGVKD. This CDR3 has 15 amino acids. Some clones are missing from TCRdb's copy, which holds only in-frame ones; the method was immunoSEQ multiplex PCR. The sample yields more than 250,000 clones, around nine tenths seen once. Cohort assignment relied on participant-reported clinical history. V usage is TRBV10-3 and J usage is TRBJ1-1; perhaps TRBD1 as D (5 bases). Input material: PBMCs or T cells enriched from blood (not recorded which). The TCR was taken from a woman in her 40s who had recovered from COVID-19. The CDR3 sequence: CAISESSGRDTEAFF. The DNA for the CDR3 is TGTGCCATCAGTGAGTCTTCAGGGAGGGACACTGAAGCTTTCTTT.